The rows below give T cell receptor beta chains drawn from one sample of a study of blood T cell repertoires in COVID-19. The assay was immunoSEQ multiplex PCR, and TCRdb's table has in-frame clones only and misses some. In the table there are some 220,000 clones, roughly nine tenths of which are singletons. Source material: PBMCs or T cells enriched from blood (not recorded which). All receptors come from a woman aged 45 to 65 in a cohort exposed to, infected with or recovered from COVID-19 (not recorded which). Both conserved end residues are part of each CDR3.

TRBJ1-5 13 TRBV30 CAWSRQGSGPQHF
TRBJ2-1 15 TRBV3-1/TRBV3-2 CASSWLAGGLNEQFF
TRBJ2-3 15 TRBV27 CASSQPSRGTDTQYF
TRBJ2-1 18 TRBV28 CASSFRLAGASSYNEQFF
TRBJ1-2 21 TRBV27 CASSFLPPDRGRRFIHYGYTF
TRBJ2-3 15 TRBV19 CASKRGAGETDTQYF
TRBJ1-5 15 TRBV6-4 CASSEEAHSNQPQHF
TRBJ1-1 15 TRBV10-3 CAISESLTWDTEAFF
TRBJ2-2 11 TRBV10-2 CASKADGELFF
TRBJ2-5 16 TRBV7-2 CASSLGGGGSWETQYF
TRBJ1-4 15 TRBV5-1 CASSWTGGLNEKLFF
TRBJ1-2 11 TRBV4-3 CASSSDYGYTF
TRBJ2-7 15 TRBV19 CASPHNRGSSYEQYF
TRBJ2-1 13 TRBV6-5 CASGGRYNNEQFF
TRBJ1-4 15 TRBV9 CASSVGSGTNEKLFF
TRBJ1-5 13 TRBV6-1 CASSLGSNQPQHF
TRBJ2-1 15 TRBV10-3 CAISRRGRSSDEQFF
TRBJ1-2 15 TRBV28 CASSSRSRIPYGYTF
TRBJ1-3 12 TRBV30 CALTGSGNTIYF
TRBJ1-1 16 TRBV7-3 CASSLGFGGARPEAFF
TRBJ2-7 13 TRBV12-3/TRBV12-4 CASTTSQGYEQYF
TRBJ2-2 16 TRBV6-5 CASSYSGLSGTGELFF
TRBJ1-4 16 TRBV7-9 CASSLAGTGGREKLFF
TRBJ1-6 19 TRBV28 CASSLSRMQGGSNNSPLHF
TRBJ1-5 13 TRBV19 CASSMQGNQPQHF
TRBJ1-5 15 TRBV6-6 CASSIQERPRQPQHF
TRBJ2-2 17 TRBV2 CASAYGLAGGLTGELFF
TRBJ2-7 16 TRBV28 CASSFARFVVPGEQYF